These T cell receptor beta chains were read from a single sample in a study of cytotoxic CD8 clonotypes in ibrutinib-treated CLL. Measured with immunoSEQ multiplex PCR; TCRdb has only the in-frame clones, and not every one. The sample lists hundreds of thousands of clones, 79% occurring once. This material consisted of PBMCs, taken after 12 months of ibrutinib treatment. The source of these receptors is a human donor with chronic lymphocytic leukemia. The CDR3 runs from the conserved cysteine through the conserved F or W. A D gene is named only where the DNA matches it firmly. Rows give clone size only sometimes, using once, few, many, or a class for an expanded clone.

TGTGCCACCACTTCCTCGTACGAGCAGTACTTC | CATTSSYEQYF | . | . | TRBJ2-7 | TRBV5-4
TGTGCCAGCGTCCGGGGTGGGACTAGCGGGAGTGGCGAGCAGTACTTC | CASVRGGTSGSGEQYF | TRBD2 | . | TRBJ2-7 | TRBV2
TGTGCCAGTAGTATAGTTGGGGAGAATCAGCCCCAGCATTTT | CASSIVGENQPQHF | . | . | TRBJ1-5 | TRBV19
TGTGCCAGCAGCTTTTTACAGGAGACCCAGTACTTC | CASSFLQETQYF | . | . | TRBJ2-5 | TRBV7-9
TGTGCCAGCAGGCCCCCGGGGGCAACTAATGAAAAACTGTTTTTT | CASRPPGATNEKLFF | . | . | TRBJ1-4 | TRBV27
TGCGCCAGCAGCTTGGTTGGTTTCGGGGGGAGTGGGCAAGAGACCCAGTACTTC | CASSLVGFGGSGQETQYF | TRBD2 | . | TRBJ2-5 | TRBV5-1
TGTGCCAGCAGTGACGAGAGACTAGCGGGAAGCGGAATCTCCTACAATGAGCAGTTCTTC | CASSDERLAGSGISYNEQFF | TRBD2 | . | TRBJ2-1 | TRBV2
TGTGCCAGCAGTCTCACAGGGGCCCAGTTCTTC | CASSLTGAQFF | TRBD1 | . | TRBJ2-1 | TRBV28
TGTGCCAGCAGTACGGACCGACCGGGACAGGCGACAGATACGCAGTATTTT | CASSTDRPGQATDTQYF | TRBD1 | . | TRBJ2-3 | TRBV27
TGCGCCAGCAGCCGCGGACTCGGGGGTGCGGTAGAGCAGTTCTTC | CASSRGLGGAVEQFF | . | . | TRBJ2-1 | TRBV5-1
TGTGCCAGCAGCCAAGTCGGCCCTGGGGGGGTTCCCTCCTACGAGCAGTACTTC | CASSQVGPGGVPSYEQYF | TRBD2 | once | TRBJ2-7 | TRBV4-2
TGCGCCAGCAGGCGGGCGACCGCCAACGTCCTGACTTTC | CASRRATANVLTF | . | . | TRBJ2-6 | TRBV4-1
TGTGCCAGCAGCCCAGGGGACAGGGGCCTTCAAGAGACCCAGTACTTC | CASSPGDRGLQETQYF | TRBD1 | . | TRBJ2-5 | TRBV7-9
TGTGCCAGCAGTTACTCCCCCTTGATAGTCGATGAGCAGTTCTTC | CASSYSPLIVDEQFF | . | . | TRBJ2-1 | TRBV6-5
TGTGCCAGCTCAGAAGACAGAATGAGCTCTGGAAACACCATATATTTT | CASSEDRMSSGNTIYF | . | . | TRBJ1-3 | TRBV18
TGTGCCAGTAGTATTGGGTATCCTAGCACAGATACGCAGTATTTT | CASSIGYPSTDTQYF | . | . | TRBJ2-3 | TRBV19
TGCGCCAGCAGCCAGGCGGGAGGCGGCAATGAGCAGTTCTTC | CASSQAGGGNEQFF | TRBD2 | . | TRBJ2-1 | TRBV4-1
TGTGCCAGCAGCCAACTGACTAGCGGGGGACCAAGCTCCTACGAGCAGTACTTC | CASSQLTSGGPSSYEQYF | TRBD2 | . | TRBJ2-7 | TRBV4-2
TGCGCCAGCAGCTTGGGGGATCGTGATGAAAAACTGTTTTTT | CASSLGDRDEKLFF | . | . | TRBJ1-4 | TRBV5-1
TGTGCCAGCAGCTCCGGGGTGGTCGAGCAGTACTTC | CASSSGVVEQYF | . | . | TRBJ2-7 | TRBV13
TGTGCCAGCAGCCGCGGGACTAGCGAAGAGACCCAGTACTTC | CASSRGTSEETQYF | TRBD2 | . | TRBJ2-5 | TRBV11-2
TGTGCCAGTAGTTTAGCCACTGAAGCTTTCTTT | CASSLATEAFF | . | . | TRBJ1-1 | TRBV19
TGTGCCAGCAGCTTAGGGGGGCCCGGAGAAAAACTGTTTTTT | CASSLGGPGEKLFF | . | . | TRBJ1-4 | TRBV7-8
TGTGCCAGCAGCTTCAACGAGATGGGGTTAGGGGGGGATTATAGCAATCAGCCCCAGCATTTT | CASSFNEMGLGGDYSNQPQHF | . | . | TRBJ1-5 | TRBV7-8
TGTGCCAGCAGCTTAGGTCACGGGAATACGCAGTATTTT | CASSLGHGNTQYF | . | . | TRBJ2-3 | TRBV11-3
TGTGCCAGCTCACCGATTAGCCCGGGACCGCAAAACACCATATATTTT | CASSPISPGPQNTIYF | . | once | TRBJ1-3 | TRBV18
TGTGCCAGCAGTCAGTCGACAGGGCGTCAGCCCCAGCATTTT | CASSQSTGRQPQHF | TRBD1 | . | TRBJ1-5 | TRBV28
TGTGCCACCCGACTAGCGGGAGGGGAGACCCAGTACTTC | CATRLAGGETQYF | TRBD2 | . | TRBJ2-5 | TRBV10-3
TGTGCCAGCAGCCCGGGACAGGACTATGGCTACACCTTC | CASSPGQDYGYTF | TRBD1 | . | TRBJ1-2 | TRBV11-2
TGTGCCAGCAGATCCCCACAGGGGGAGAGAGCTTTCTTT | CASRSPQGERAFF | TRBD1 | . | TRBJ1-1 | TRBV6-5
TGCAGTGCTACCGCGGGGACCCGTCAGTACTTC | CSATAGTRQYF | . | few | TRBJ2-4 | TRBV20-1
TGTGCCAGCAGTCCCAGGGGACCGTTGCGTCAGCCCCAGCATTTT | CASSPRGPLRQPQHF | . | . | TRBJ1-5 | TRBV27
TGTGCCAGCAGCTCGACCGCTGGGCCTCCTAATGAAAAACTGTTTTTT | CASSSTAGPPNEKLFF | . | . | TRBJ1-4 | TRBV7-9
TGTGCCAGCAGTTACAGCTTGAACACTGAAGCTTTCTTT | CASSYSLNTEAFF | . | . | TRBJ1-1 | TRBV6-5
TGCGCCAGCAGGGAAGTGGGAATCTATGGCTACACCTTC | CASREVGIYGYTF | . | . | TRBJ1-2 | TRBV4-1
TGTGCCACAGGCACTCAAGAGACCCAGTACTTC | CATGTQETQYF | . | . | TRBJ2-5 | TRBV2
TGTGCCAGCAGCTTAGCCCTGGGCACCGGGGAGCTGTTTTTT | CASSLALGTGELFF | . | many | TRBJ2-2 | TRBV7-2
TGCGCCAGCCGGAGGGGACAGGCTCTCGAGCAGTACTTC | CASRRGQALEQYF | TRBD1 | . | TRBJ2-7 | TRBV10-2
TGCGCCAGCAGCCTTACAGGGACTCGATCACCCCTCCACTTT | CASSLTGTRSPLHF | . | . | TRBJ1-6 | TRBV5-1
TGTGCCAGCAGCTCCCTTCCGGGACAGGGTAACTATGGCTACACCTTC | CASSSLPGQGNYGYTF | TRBD1 | . | TRBJ1-2 | TRBV13
TGTGCCAGCAGCGCGGGACGGAACTATGGCTACACCTTC | CASSAGRNYGYTF | . | . | TRBJ1-2 | TRBV9
TGTGCCAGCAGCTTGTGGGGTACCGGGGAGCTGTTTTTT | CASSLWGTGELFF | . | . | TRBJ2-2 | TRBV7-8
TGTGCCAGCAGCCTCGAGGACGGTAGCACCATATATTTT | CASSLEDGSTIYF | . | once | TRBJ1-3 | TRBV7-2
TGTGCCAGCAGCGTAGACGGACAGGGGGCCTCCTACGAGCAGTACTTC | CASSVDGQGASYEQYF | TRBD1 | . | TRBJ2-7 | TRBV9
TGTGCCAGCTCACCGGGGCTTAGAAACACTGAAGCTTTCTTT | CASSPGLRNTEAFF | . | few | TRBJ1-1 | TRBV18
TGCAGCGTTGAATGGGGAAACACCATATATTTT | CSVEWGNTIYF | . | . | TRBJ1-3 | TRBV29-1
TGTGCCAGCAGCGTTTTCGGGGTAGGCACAGATACGCAGTATTTT | CASSVFGVGTDTQYF | . | . | TRBJ2-3 | TRBV9
TGTGCCAGCAGCTTAGCGGGACAGGGGACTATGAAGACCCAGTACTTC | CASSLAGQGTMKTQYF | TRBD1 | . | TRBJ2-5 | TRBV7-9
TGCGCCAGCAGCCAGATACAAGAGACCCAGTACTTC | CASSQIQETQYF | . | many | TRBJ2-5 | TRBV5-1
TGTGCCAGTAGCGATATAGGAGGGGCTGGGGCCAACGTCCTGACTTTC | CASSDIGGAGANVLTF | . | . | TRBJ2-6 | TRBV19